This paragraph reports one TCR beta chain. After isolation, RNA underwent reverse transcription to generate cDNA as the sequencing template. TCRdb's copy holds only in-frame clones and misses some; the assay was immunoSEQ multiplex PCR. The data hold roughly 130,000 clones, with approximately 58% observed a single time. V was cut by 6 bases and J by 8 bases, with 16 bases left in between. The CDR3 runs 13 residues. The V gene's germline CDR1 is MNHNY and CDR2 SVGAGI (reference sequence). The data originate from a study of CD8+ T cells in alopecia areata. Sequenced material: CD4+ T cells sorted from blood, taken at week 0. The clonotype originates from a human donor with alopecia areata. This chain joins TRBV6-6 and TRBJ1-2; no clear D. For the CDR3, the DNA is TGTGCCAGCAGCTCCTCCCGAGAAGGGGGCTACACCTTC. This codes for CASSSSREGGYTF.